A single sample is the source of the 16 T cell receptor beta chains below, sequenced in a study of cytomegalovirus exposure and HLA in healthy donors. The assay was immunoSEQ multiplex PCR, and TCRdb's table has in-frame clones only and misses some. In the table there are fewer than 400,000 clones, approximately 85% of which are singletons. The sample was PBMCs. The receptors derive from a young man in good health and CMV-seronegative.

The chain couples TRBV5-4 to TRBJ2-1; TRBD1 is a possible D gene (6 bases). Trimming stripped 0 bases from V and 6 bases from J, with 13 bases between. The CDR3 totals 15 residues. Germline CDR1 and CDR2: SGHNT and YYREEE (reference sequence). DNA for the CDR3: TGTGCCAGCAGCTTGGGTCAGGGGCTCGGCAATGAGCAGTTCTTC. Its protein product is CASSLGQGLGNEQFF.

The chain uses TRBV6-6 and TRBJ1-6; 7 bases line up with TRBD1. V gave up 7 bases and J gave up 9 bases; unmatched junction bases: 9. The CDR3 covers 14 residues. The germline V gene has CDR1 MNHNY and CDR2 SVGAGI (reference sequence). The CDR3 coding sequence is TGTGCCAGCAAAGACAGGGAAGGGTTTTCACCCCTCCACTTT. The encoded protein is CASKDREGFSPLHF.

This sequence joins TRBV6-1 and TRBJ1-2; 9 bases are shared with TRBD1. Losses at the gene ends were 6 bases for V and 7 bases for J; bases not matched to a gene: 6. The CDR3 spans 13 residues. The germline V gene encodes CDR1 MNHNS and CDR2 SASEGT. The CDR3 DNA is TGTGCCAGCAGAAGACAGGGGGGTGGTGGCTACACCTTC. Translated, it gives CASRRQGGGGYTF.

This chain uses TRBV6-5 with TRBJ2-7, with a possible D match to TRBD2 (5 bases). The CDR3 spans 14 residues. Germline V gives CDR1 MNHEY, CDR2 SVGAGI. The ends were cut back, 6 bases at V and 7 bases at J, with 19 bases in the middle. As DNA, the CDR3 is TGTGCCAGCAGGAGTGCACCGCCCGCGGGTGAGCAGTACTTC. Translated, it gives CASRSAPPAGEQYF.

This clone was picked up one time. V usage is TRBV19 and J usage is TRBJ1-2; no firm D call. V lost 3 bases to trimming and J lost 0 bases, with 8 bases between them. The CDR3 totals 14 residues. From germline, CDR1 is LNHDA and CDR2 SQIVND (reference sequence). CDR3 loop: CASSIVATNYGYTF. The DNA of the CDR3 is TGTGCCAGTAGTATTGTGGCAACTAACTATGGCTACACCTTC.

The rearrangement uses TRBV18 and TRBJ1-2; 9 bases agree with TRBD1. The length of the CDR3 is 13 residues. Germline assignment: CDR1 KGHSH and CDR2 LQKENI. The junction had 10 bases not matched to a gene; V was cut back by 5 bases and J by 12 bases. CDR3 protein: CASSTGPGQGDTF. The CDR3 DNA reads TGTGCCAGCTCAACGGGACCGGGACAGGGAGACACCTTC.

The V and J genes are TRBV27 and TRBJ2-7; 8 bases fit TRBD1. Germline assignment: CDR1 MNHEY and CDR2 SMNVEV (reference sequence). V was pared by 2 bases and J by 2 bases, with 5 bases of the junction left unmatched. This CDR3 is built from 15 residues. The CDR3, as DNA: TGTGCCAGCAGTTTAAGCGGACAGGGTCCCTACGAGCAGTACTTC. Protein product: CASSLSGQGPYEQYF.

The V gene is TRBV10-3, the J gene TRBJ1-6; 9 bases agree with TRBD1. V was clipped by 6 bases and J by 3 bases; unmatched bases: 6. This CDR3 is built from 16 residues. From germline, CDR1 is ENHRY and CDR2 SYGVKD. The CDR3 is CAISTGTGNYNSPLHF. In DNA, the CDR3 is TGTGCCATCAGCACCGGGACAGGGAACTATAATTCACCCCTCCACTTT.

CDR3 bases: TGTGCCAGCAAAGATGGAGACAGTAGCTCCTACGAGCAGTACTTC. The encoded protein is CASKDGDSSSYEQYF. The chain employs TRBV6-5 and TRBJ2-7, with a weak D call TRBD1 (5 bases). The CDR3 sequence is 15 residues long. The V end lost 7 bases, the J end lost 0 bases, and 16 bases lay between the germline ends. Germline lookup yields CDR1 MNHEY and CDR2 SVGAGI.

The chain has TRBV2 and TRBJ2-5; 10 bases agree with TRBD1. The CDR3 covers 16 residues. The germline V gene encodes CDR1 SNHLY and CDR2 FYNNEI. With 5 bases clipped from V and 2 bases from J, the junction kept 8 bases outside the gene matches. DNA of the CDR3: TGTGCCAGCAGTCGGGACAGGGGACGGGGACAAGAGACCCAGTACTTC. It codes for CASSRDRGRGQETQYF.

The table lists this clone with a count of one. This chain connects TRBV7-9 to TRBJ1-3; the match to TRBD1 covers 9 bases. V shed 0 bases and J 0 bases; nucleotides not matched to a gene: 9. Germline values: CDR1 SEHNR, CDR2 FQNEAQ (reference sequence). There are 19 residues in the CDR3. CDR3 in DNA: TGTGCCAGCAGCTTAGCGGGACAGGGAAAGGGAGTCTCTGGAAACACCATATATTTT. It codes for CASSLAGQGKGVSGNTIYF.

The chain joins TRBV6-5 to TRBJ2-2; 12 nucleotides line up with TRBD1. Per germline, CDR1 MNHEY and CDR2 SVGAGI. The CDR3 is 15 amino acids. The V gene end was trimmed by 6 bases and the J gene end by 4 bases; junction bases not matched to a gene: 3. CDR3 DNA sequence: TGTGCCAGCAGGGGACAGGGGGCCGGCACCGGGGAGCTGTTTTTT. Its protein product is CASRGQGAGTGELFF.

The gene calls are TRBV6-1 and TRBJ2-2; 7 bases are a match to TRBD1. V lost 8 bases to trimming and J lost 1 base; unmatched junction nucleotides: 4. The CDR3 covers 14 residues. CDR1 is MNHNS, CDR2 SASEGT, per germline. The CDR3 sequence is CASRRQGNTGELFF. DNA of the CDR3: TGTGCCAGCCGCAGACAGGGGAACACCGGGGAGCTGTTTTTT.

V is TRBV7-6 and J is TRBJ2-5; TRBD2 aligns across 9 bases. The CDR3 loop spans 15 amino acids. CDR1 SGHVS and CDR2 FNYEAQ come from the germline V gene. Losses at the gene ends were 6 bases for V and 5 bases for J; bases not matched to a gene: 10. CDR3: CASSSSGVGVETQYF. DNA for the CDR3: TGTGCCAGCAGTTCTAGCGGGGTAGGCGTGGAGACCCAGTACTTC.

J is TRBJ1-3 and V is TRBV6-6; weak D call: TRBD1 (6 bases). Deletions cut 0 bases from V and 4 bases from J, with 10 bases between. CDR1 is MNHNY, CDR2 SVGAGI, per germline (reference sequence). The CDR3 is made up of 15 amino acids. CDR3 sequence reads: CASSYSGGSGNTIYF. In nucleotides, the CDR3 is TGTGCCAGCAGTTACTCAGGGGGATCCGGAAACACCATATATTTT.

This chain uses TRBV5-6 with TRBJ1-2, with 7 nucleotides matching TRBD1. The germline V gene has CDR1 SGHDT and CDR2 YYEEEE. The CDR3 covers 14 residues. Losses at the gene ends were 6 bases for V and 8 bases for J; bases not matched to a gene: 13. CDR3: CASTKQGSVWGYTF. The DNA of the CDR3 is TGTGCCAGCACCAAACAGGGGAGTGTGTGGGGCTACACCTTC.